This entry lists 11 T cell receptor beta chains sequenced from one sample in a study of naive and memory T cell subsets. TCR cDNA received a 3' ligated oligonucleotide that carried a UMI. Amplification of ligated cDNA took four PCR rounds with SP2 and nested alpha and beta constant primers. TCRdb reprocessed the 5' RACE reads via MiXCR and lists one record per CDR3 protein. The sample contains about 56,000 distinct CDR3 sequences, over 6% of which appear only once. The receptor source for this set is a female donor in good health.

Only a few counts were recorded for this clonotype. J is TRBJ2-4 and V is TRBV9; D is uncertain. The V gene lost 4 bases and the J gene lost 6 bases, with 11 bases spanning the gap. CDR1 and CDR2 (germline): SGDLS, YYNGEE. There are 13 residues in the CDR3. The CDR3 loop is CASSLSSVNIQYF. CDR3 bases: TGTGCCAGCAGCCTATCCTCGGTAAACATTCAGTACTTC.

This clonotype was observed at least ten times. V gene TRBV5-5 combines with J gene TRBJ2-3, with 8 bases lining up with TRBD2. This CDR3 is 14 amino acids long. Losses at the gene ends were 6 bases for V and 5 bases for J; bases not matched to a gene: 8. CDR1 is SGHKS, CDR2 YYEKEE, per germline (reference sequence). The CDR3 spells CASTRGGAGDTQYF. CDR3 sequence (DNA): TGTGCCAGCACCCGGGGGGGGGCAGGAGATACGCAGTATTTT. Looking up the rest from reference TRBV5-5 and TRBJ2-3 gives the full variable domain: DAGVTQSPTHLIKTRGQQVTLRCSPISGHKSVSWYQQVLGQGPQFIFQYYEKEERGRGNFPDRFSARQFPNYSSELNVNALLLGDSALYLCASTRGGAGDTQYFGPGTRLTVL.

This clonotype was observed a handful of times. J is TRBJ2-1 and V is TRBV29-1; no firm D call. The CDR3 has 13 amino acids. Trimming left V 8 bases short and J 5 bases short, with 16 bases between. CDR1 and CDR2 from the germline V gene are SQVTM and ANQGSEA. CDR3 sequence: CSHLDTSDNEQFF. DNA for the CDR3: TGCAGCCACCTTGATACGTCCGACAATGAGCAGTTCTTC.

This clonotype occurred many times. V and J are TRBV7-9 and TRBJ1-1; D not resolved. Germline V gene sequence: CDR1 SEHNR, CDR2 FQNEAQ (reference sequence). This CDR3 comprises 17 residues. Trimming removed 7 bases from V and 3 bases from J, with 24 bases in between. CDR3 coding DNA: TGTGCCAGCACCATACACGTTGTCTCGGGGTTGCACACTGAAGCTTTCTTT. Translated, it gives CASTIHVVSGLHTEAFF.

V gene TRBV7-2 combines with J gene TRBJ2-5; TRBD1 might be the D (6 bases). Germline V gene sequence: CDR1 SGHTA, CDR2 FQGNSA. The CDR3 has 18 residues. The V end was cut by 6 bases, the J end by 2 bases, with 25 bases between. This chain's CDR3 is CASSPGTTSKSSQETQYF. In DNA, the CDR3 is TGTGCCAGCAGTCCCGGGACAACTTCTAAGAGCAGTCAAGAGACCCAGTACTTC.

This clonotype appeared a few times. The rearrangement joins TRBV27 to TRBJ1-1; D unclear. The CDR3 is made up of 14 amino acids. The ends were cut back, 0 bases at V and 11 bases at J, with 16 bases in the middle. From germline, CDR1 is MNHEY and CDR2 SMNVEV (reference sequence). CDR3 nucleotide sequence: TGTGCCAGCAGTTTATCGTCTTGGGGTTCTCGGGCTTTCTTT. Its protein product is CASSLSSWGSRAFF.

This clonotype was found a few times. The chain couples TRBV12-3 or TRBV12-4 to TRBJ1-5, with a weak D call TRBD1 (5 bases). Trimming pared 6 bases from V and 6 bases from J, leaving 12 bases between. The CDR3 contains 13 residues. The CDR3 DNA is TGTGCCAGCAGAGGGACCGGCGGTCAGCCCCAGCATTTT. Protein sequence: CASRGTGGQPQHF.

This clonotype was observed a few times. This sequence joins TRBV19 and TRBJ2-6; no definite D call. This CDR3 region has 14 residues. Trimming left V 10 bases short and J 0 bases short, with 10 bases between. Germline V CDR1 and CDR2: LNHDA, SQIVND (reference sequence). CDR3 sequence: CATSEGSGANVLTF. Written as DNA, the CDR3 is TGTGCCACCTCTGAAGGCTCTGGGGCCAACGTCCTGACTTTC.

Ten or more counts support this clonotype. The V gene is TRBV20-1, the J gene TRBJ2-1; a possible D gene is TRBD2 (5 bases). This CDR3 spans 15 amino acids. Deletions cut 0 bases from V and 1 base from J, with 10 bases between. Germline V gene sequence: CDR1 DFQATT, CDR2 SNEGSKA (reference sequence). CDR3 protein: CSARDLGGSYNEQFF. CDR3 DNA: TGCAGTGCTAGAGATTTAGGCGGGTCCTACAATGAGCAGTTCTTC.

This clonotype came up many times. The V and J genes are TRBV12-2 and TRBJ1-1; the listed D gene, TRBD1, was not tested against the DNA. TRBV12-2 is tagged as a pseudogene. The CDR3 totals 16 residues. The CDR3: CASRLGVGALGTEAFF. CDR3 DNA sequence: TGTGCAAGTCGCTTAGGTGTGGGGGCTTTGGGCACTGAAGCTTTCTTT.

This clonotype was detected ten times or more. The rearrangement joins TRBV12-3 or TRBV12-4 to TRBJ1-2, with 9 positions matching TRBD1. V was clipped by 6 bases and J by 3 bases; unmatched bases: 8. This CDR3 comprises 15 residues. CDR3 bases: TGTGCCAGCAGATTCAGGGACAGGGATTACTATGGCTACACCTTC. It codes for CASRFRDRDYYGYTF.